This T cell receptor (beta chain) was obtained from a study of technical replicates of blood from a few donors. Profiling relied on immunoSEQ multiplex PCR, and the TCRdb table lists in-frame clones only, not all of them. Here the sample spans more than 65,000 clones, approximately 88% being singletons. Germline CDR1 is SGHTA and CDR2 is FQGNSA. This CDR3 comprises 16 residues. The junction had 11 bases not matched to a gene; V was cut back by 6 bases and J by 4 bases. J is TRBJ2-3 and V is TRBV7-2; TRBD2 agrees at 9 bases. The receptor comes from a human donor in good health. Some clones in this sample may be carry-over from other donors' samples. The sequenced sample was PBMCs. The CDR3 protein is CASRLMGSGSPDTQYF. As DNA, the CDR3 is TGTGCCAGCAGATTAATGGGTAGCGGGAGCCCAGATACGCAGTATTTT.